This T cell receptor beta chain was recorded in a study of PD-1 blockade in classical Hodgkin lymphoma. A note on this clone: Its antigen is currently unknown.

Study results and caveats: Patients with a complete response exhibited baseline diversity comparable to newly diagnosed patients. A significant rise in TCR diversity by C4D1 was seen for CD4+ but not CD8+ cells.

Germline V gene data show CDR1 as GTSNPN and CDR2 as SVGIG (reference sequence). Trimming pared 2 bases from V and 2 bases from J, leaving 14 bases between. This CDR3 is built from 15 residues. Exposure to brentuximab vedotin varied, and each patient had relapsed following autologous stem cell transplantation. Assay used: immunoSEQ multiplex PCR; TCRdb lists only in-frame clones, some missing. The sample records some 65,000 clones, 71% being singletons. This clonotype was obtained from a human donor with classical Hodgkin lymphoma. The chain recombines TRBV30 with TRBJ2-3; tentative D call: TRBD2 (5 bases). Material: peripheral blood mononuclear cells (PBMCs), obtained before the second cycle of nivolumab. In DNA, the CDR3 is TGTGCCTGGAGTAGGTTTGTCGGACTCACAGATACGCAGTATTTT. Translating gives CAWSRFVGLTDTQYF.